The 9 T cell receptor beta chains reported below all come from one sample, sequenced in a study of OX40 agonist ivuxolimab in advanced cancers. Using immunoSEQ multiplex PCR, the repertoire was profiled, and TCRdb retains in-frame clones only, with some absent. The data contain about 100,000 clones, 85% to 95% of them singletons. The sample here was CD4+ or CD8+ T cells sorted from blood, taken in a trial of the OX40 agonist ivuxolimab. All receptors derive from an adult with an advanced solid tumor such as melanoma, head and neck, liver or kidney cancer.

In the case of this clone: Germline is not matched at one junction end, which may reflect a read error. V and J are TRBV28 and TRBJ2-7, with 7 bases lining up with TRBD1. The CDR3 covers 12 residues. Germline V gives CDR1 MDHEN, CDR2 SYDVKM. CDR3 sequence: CASSSYRGRPTF. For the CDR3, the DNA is TGTGCCAGCAGTTCCTACAGGGGAAGGCCTACTTTC.

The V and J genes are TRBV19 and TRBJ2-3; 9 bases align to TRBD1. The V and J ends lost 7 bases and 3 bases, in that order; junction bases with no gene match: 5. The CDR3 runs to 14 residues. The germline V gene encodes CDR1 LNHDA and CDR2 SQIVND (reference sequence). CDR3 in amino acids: CASKRDRGTDTQYF. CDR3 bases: TGTGCCAGTAAGAGAGACAGGGGGACAGATACGCAGTATTTT.

CDR3 nucleotide sequence: TGTGCCAGCAGTCCACGTGGGCAGGGAGGTGAAAAACTGTTTTTT. Translated, it gives CASSPRGQGGEKLFF. V gene TRBV28 combines with J gene TRBJ1-4, with D possibly being TRBD1 (5 bases). The CDR3 sequence is 15 residues long. Looked up from germline, CDR1 is MDHEN and CDR2 is SYDVKM. V was trimmed by 5 bases and J by 7 bases, leaving 17 bases between them. The full variable domain, rest sourced from reference TRBV28 and TRBJ1-4, is DVKVTQSSRYLVKRTGEKVFLECVQDMDHENMFWYRQDPGLGLRLIYFSYDVKMKEKGDIPEGYSVSREKKERFSLILESASTNQTSMYLCASSPRGQGGEKLFFGSGTQLSVL.

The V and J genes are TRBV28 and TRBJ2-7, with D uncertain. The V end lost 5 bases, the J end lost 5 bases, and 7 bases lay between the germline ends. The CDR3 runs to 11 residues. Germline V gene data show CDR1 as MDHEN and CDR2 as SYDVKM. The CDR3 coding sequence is TGTGCCAGCAGTAATCGGGACGAGCAGTACTTC. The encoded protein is CASSNRDEQYF. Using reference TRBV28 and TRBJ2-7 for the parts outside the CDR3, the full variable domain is DVKVTQSSRYLVKRTGEKVFLECVQDMDHENMFWYRQDPGLGLRLIYFSYDVKMKEKGDIPEGYSVSREKKERFSLILESASTNQTSMYLCASSNRDEQYFGPGTRLTVT.

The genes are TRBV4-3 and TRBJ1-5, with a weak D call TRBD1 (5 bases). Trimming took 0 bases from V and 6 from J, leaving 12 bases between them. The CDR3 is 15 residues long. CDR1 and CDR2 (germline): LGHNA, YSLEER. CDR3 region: CASSQELAGRQPQHF. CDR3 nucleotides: TGCGCCAGCAGCCAAGAATTGGCAGGGCGTCAGCCCCAGCATTTT.

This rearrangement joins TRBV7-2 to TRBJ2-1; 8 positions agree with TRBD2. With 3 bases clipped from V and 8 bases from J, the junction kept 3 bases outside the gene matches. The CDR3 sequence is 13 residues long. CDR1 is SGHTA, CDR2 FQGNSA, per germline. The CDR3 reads CASSFGLAYEQFF. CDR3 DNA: TGTGCCAGCAGCTTCGGACTAGCCTATGAGCAGTTCTTC.

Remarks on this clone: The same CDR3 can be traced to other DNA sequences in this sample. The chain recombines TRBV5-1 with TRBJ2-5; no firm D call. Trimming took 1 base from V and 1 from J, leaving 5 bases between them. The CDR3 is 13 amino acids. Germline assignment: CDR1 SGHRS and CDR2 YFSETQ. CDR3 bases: TGCGCCAGCAGCTTGTCACCCCAAGAGACCCAGTACTTC. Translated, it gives CASSLSPQETQYF.

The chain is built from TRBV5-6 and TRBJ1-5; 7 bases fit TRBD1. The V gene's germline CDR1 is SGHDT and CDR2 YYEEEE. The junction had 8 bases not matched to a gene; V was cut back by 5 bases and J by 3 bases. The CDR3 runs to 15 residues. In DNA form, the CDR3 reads TGTGCCAGCAGACACGACAGGGCGAACAATCAGCCCCAGCATTTT. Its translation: CASRHDRANNQPQHF.

The CDR3 here is CASSLLSGSGNTIYF. The DNA for the CDR3 is TGTGCCAGCAGCTTGTTGTCAGGCTCTGGAAACACCATATATTTT. This chain links TRBV5-6 with TRBJ1-3; D unclear. V dropped 1 base and J dropped 0 bases, with 8 bases sitting between them. Germline CDR1 is SGHDT and CDR2 is YYEEEE. This CDR3 contains 15 residues.